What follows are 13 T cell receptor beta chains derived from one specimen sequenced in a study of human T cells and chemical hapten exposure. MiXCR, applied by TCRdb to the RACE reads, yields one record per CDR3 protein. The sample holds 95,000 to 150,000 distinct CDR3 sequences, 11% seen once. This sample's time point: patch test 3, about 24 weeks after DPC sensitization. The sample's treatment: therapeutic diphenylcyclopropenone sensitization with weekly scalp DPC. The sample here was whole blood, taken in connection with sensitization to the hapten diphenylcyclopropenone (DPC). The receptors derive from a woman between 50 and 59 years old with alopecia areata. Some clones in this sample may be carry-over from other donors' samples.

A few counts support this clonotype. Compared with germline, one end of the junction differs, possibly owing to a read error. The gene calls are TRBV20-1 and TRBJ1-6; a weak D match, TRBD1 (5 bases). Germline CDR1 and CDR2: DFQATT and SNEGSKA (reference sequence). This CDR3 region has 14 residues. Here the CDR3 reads CSASPGLYHSPLHF. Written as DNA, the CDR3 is TGCAGTGCTAGCCCGGGGCTCTATCATTCACCCCTCCACTTT.

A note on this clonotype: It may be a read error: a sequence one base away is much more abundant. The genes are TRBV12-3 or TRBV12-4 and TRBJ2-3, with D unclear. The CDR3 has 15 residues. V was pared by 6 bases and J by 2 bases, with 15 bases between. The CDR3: CASSLDRTATDTQYF. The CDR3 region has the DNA TGTGCCAGCAGCTTGGACCGTACTGCCACAGATACGCAGTATTTT.

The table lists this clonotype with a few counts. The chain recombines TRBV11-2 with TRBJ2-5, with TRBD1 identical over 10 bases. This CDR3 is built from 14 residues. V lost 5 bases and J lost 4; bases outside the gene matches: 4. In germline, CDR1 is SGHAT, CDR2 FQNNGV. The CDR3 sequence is CASSPRTGGETQYF. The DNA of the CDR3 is TGTGCCAGCAGCCCCCGGACAGGGGGAGAGACCCAGTACTTC.

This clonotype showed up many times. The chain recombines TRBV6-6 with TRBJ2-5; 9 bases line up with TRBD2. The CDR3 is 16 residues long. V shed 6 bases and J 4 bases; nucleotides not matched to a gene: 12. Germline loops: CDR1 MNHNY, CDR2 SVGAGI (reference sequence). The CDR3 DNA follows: TGTGCCAGCAGCCTCAAGATAGCGGGAGTGGGAGAGACCCAGTACTTC. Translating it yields CASSLKIAGVGETQYF.

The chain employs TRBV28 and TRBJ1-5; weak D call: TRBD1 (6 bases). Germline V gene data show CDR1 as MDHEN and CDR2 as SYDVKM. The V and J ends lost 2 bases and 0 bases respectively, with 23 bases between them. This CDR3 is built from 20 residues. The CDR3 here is CASSLPGGQEVTLSNQPQHF. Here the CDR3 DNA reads TGTGCCAGCAGTTTACCCGGGGGCCAAGAAGTTACTCTTAGCAATCAGCCCCAGCATTTT.

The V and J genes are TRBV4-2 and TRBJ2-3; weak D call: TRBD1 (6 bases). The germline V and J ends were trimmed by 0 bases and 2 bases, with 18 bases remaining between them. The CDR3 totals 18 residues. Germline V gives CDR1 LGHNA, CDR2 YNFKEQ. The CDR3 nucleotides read TGTGCCAGCAGCCAAGATAGGGGGAGCCAGGGCGCCACAGATACGCAGTATTTT. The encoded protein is CASSQDRGSQGATDTQYF.

The DNA of the CDR3 is TGTGCCAGCAGTTTCTTATTGAGCAATCAGCCCCAGCATTTT. Protein sequence: CASSFLLSNQPQHF. The chain is built from TRBV12-3 or TRBV12-4 and TRBJ1-5; no reliable D call. With 3 bases removed from V and 1 base from J, the gap between germline ends came to 7 bases. The CDR3 loop spans 14 amino acids.

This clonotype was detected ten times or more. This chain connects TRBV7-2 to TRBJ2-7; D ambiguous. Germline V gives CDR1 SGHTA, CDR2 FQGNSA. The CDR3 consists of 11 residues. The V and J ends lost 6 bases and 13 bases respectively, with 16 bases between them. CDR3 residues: CASSSDLVYYF. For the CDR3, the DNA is TGTGCCAGCAGTTCGGACCTAGTGTATTACTTC.

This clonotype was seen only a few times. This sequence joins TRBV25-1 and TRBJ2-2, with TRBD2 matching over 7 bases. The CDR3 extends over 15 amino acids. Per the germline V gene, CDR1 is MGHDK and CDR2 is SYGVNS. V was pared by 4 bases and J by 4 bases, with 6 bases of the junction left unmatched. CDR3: CASSGLGGSTGELFF. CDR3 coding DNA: TGTGCCAGCAGTGGTCTCGGGGGGTCCACCGGGGAGCTGTTTTTT.

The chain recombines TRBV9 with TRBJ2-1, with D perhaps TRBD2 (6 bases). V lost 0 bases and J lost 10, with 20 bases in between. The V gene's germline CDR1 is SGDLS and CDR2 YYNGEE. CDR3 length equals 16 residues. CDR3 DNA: TGTGCCAGCAGCGTAGGTCCTTTAGGGGACTCTGAGGAGCAGTTCTTC. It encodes CASSVGPLGDSEEQFF.

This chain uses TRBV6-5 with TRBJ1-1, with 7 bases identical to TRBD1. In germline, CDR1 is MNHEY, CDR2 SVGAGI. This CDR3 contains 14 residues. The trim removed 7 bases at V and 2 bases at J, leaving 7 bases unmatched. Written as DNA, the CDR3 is TGTGCCAGCATAAAAGAAGGGGGCAACACTGAAGCTTTCTTT. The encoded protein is CASIKEGGNTEAFF.

This CDR3 is CASTQGALRNSPLHF. CDR3 bases: TGTGCCTCTACACAGGGTGCGCTGAGGAATTCACCCCTCCACTTT. The V gene is TRBV7-9, the J gene TRBJ1-6; possibly TRBD1 for D (6 bases). V was clipped by 11 bases and J by 7 bases, with 21 bases between them. This CDR3 has 15 residues. Germline V lookup: CDR1 SEHNR, CDR2 FQNEAQ (reference sequence). Full variable domain (remainder filled in from reference TRBV7-9 and TRBJ1-6): DTGVSQNPRHKITKRGQNVTFRCDPISEHNRLYWYRQTLGQGPEFLTYFQNEAQLEKSRLLSDRFSAERPKGSFSTLEIQRTEQGDSAMYLCASTQGALRNSPLHFGNGTRLTVT.

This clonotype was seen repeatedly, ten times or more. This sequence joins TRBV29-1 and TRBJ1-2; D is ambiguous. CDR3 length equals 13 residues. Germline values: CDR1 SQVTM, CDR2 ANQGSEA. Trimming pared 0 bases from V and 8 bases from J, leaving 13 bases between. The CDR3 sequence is CSVEDETFGGYTF. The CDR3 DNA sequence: TGCAGCGTTGAAGATGAGACCTTCGGGGGCTACACCTTC.